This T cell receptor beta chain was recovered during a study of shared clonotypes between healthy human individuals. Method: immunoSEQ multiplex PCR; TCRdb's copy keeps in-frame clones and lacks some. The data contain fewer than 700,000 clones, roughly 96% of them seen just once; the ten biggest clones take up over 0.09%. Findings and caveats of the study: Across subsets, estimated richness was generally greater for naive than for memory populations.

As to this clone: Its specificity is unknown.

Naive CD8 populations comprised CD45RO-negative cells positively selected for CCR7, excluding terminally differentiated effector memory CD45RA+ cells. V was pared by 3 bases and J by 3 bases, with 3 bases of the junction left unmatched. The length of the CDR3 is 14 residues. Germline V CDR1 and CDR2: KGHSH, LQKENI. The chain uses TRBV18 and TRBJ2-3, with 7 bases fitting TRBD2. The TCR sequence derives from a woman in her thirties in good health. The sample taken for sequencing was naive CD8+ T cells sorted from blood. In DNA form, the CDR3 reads TGTGCCAGCTCACCGCGGGAGTCGACAGATACGCAGTATTTT. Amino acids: CASSPRESTDTQYF. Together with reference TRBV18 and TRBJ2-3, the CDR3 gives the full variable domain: NAGVMQNPRHLVRRRGQEARLRCSPMKGHSHVYWYRQLPEEGLKFMVYLQKENIIDESGMPKERFSAEFPKEGPSILRIQQVVRGDSAAYFCASSPRESTDTQYFGPGTRLTVL.